The count of the clone carrying this T cell receptor (beta chain) is one. This sample is drawn from a study of glioma-infiltrating T cells after dendritic cell vaccination. Study-wide context: Dendritic cell vaccine was injected intradermally three times, biweekly.

The protocol was immunoSEQ multiplex PCR, while the TCRdb copy is restricted to in-frame clones and leaves out a portion. The sample comprises fewer than 40,000 clones, 90% of which are singletons, and less than 2.5% rests with the top ten. Fresh-frozen tumor tissue and more than two years of survival data were available for all. No glioblastoma patient carried an isocitrate dehydrogenase mutation. Before vaccination, two weeks after the third vaccination, and at progression, PBMC were collected. The material was blood, obtained before dendritic cell vaccination. This clonotype was obtained from a human donor with glioblastoma.

The CDR3 loop is CASSPPGFGVGYTF. The CDR3 DNA reads TGTGCCAGCAGTCCCCCCGGATTCGGGGTTGGCTACACCTTC. V gene TRBV27 combines with J gene TRBJ1-2; D ambiguous. Trimming shortened V by 5 bases and J by 7 bases, and 17 bases separated the two germline ends. The germline V gene encodes CDR1 MNHEY and CDR2 SMNVEV (reference sequence). This CDR3 contains 14 residues.